The source of this TCR beta chain is a study of response to subunit inactivated influenza vaccine. This clonotype was seen only a few times. The V gene end was trimmed by 3 bases and the J gene end by 5 bases; junction bases not matched to a gene: 7. The CDR3 extends over 16 amino acids. The V gene's germline CDR1 is ENHRY and CDR2 SYGVKD. Each CDR3 protein gets one entry after TCRdb re-called the RT-PCR reads with MiXCR. The sample yields around 250,000 distinct CDR3 sequences, 9% to 15% seen once. This chain links TRBV10-3 with TRBJ2-7; 13 bases align to TRBD2. The input for sequencing was non-naive T cells sorted from PBMCs, taken 14 to 15 days before vaccination. This clonotype was sampled from a man between 45 and 60 years old who received an inactivated influenza vaccine. CDR3 loop: CAISDPGTSGIHEQYF. In nucleotides, the CDR3 is TGTGCCATCAGTGACCCGGGGACTAGCGGGATACACGAGCAGTACTTC.